This T cell receptor beta chain was found in a study of radiotherapy plus CTLA-4 blockade in lung cancer. The study, taken as a whole, reports: Clones of tumor-derived TCRs expanded in blood after radiotherapy plus ipilimumab.

The data were produced by immunoSEQ multiplex PCR, yet TCRdb's version contains in-frame clones alone and is incomplete. Of around 70,000 clones listed, 65% to 85% are singletons. This clone was detected once. Its antigen is not identified. CDR1 and CDR2 from the germline V gene are MNHEY and SMNVEV (reference sequence). CDR3 length: 14 amino acids. V was cut by 5 bases and J by 1 base, with 8 bases left in between. The chain combines TRBV27 with TRBJ2-2; D gene unclear. The TCR originated in a human donor with non-small cell lung cancer whose response to radiotherapy plus ipilimumab could not be evaluated. Some clones in this sample may be carry-over from other donors' samples. The sequences come from peripheral blood, collected from a patient treated with radiotherapy plus ipilimumab. CDR3 region: CASSPRLNTGELFF. For the CDR3, the DNA is TGTGCCAGCAGTCCCCGACTGAACACCGGGGAGCTGTTTTTT.